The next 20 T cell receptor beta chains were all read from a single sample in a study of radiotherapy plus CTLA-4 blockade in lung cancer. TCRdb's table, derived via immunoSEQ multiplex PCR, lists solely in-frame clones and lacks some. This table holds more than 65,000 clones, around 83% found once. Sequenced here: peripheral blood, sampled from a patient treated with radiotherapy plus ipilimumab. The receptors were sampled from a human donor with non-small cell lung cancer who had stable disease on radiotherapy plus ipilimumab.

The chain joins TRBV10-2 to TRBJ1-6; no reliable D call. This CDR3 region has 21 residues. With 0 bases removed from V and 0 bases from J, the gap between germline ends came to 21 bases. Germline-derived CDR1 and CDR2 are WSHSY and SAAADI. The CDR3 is CASSESGSRLPLSSYNSPLHF. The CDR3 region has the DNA TGCGCCAGCAGTGAGTCGGGCAGTCGATTACCGCTGAGCTCCTATAATTCACCCCTCCACTTT.

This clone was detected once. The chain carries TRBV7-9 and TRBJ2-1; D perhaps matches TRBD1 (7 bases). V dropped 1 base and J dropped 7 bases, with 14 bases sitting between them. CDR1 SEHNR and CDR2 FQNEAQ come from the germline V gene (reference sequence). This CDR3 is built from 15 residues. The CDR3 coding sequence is TGTGCCAGCAGCTTAGTCAGGGGGGCCCCGAATGAGCAGTTCTTC. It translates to CASSLVRGAPNEQFF.

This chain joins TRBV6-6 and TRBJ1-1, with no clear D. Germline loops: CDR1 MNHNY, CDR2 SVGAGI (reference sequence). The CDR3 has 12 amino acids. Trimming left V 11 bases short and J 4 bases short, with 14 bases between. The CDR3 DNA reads TGTGCCGCCTCGACTAAACCCACTGAAGCTTTCTTT. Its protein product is CAASTKPTEAFF.

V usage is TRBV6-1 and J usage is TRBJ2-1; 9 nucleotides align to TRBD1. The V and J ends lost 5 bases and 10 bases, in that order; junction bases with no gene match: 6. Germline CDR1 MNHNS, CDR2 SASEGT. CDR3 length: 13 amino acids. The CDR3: CASSWDRVKEQFF. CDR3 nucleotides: TGTGCCAGCAGTTGGGACAGGGTCAAAGAGCAGTTCTTC.

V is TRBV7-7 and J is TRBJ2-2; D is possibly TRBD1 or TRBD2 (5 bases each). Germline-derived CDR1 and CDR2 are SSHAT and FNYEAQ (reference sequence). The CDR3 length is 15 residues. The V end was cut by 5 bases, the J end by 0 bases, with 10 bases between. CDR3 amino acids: CASSLGTANTGELFF. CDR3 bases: TGTGCCAGCAGCCTAGGGACGGCGAACACCGGGGAGCTGTTTTTT.

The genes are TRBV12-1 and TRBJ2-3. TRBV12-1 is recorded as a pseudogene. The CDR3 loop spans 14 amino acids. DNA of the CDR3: TGTGCCAGCAGCCCCACAAGGGTCACAGATACGCAGTATTTT. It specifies CASSPTRVTDTQYF.

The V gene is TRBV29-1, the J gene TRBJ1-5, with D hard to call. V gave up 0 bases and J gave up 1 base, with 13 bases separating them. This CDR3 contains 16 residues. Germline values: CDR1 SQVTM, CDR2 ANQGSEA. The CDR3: CSVEDLITHSNQPQHF. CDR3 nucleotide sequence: TGCAGCGTTGAAGATCTTATAACACACAGCAATCAGCCCCAGCATTTT.

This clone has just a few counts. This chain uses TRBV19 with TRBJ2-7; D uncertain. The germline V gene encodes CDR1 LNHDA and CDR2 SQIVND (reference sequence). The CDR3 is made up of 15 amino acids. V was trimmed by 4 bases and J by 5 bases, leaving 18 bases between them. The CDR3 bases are TGTGCCAGTAGTACTCTACGTCAAACCCGAGACGAGCAGTACTTC. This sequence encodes CASSTLRQTRDEQYF.

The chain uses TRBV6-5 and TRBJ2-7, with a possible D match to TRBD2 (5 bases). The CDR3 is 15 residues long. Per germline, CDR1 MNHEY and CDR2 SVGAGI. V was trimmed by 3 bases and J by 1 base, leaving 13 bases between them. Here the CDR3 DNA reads TGTGCCAGCAGTTATGGTGGGAGCCGATCCTACGAGCAGTACTTC. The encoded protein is CASSYGGSRSYEQYF.

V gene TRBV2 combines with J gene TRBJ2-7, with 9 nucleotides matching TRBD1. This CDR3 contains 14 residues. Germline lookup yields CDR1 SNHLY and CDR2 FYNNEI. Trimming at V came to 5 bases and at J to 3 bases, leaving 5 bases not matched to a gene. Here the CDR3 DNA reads TGTGCCAGCAGTACCGGGACAGGGAACTACGAGCAGTACTTC. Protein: CASSTGTGNYEQYF. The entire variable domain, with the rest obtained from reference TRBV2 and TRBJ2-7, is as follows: EPEVTQTPSHQVTQMGQEVILRCVPISNHLYFYWYRQILGQKVEFLVSFYNNEISEKSEIFDDQFSVERPDGSNFTLKIRSTKLEDSAMYFCASSTGTGNYEQYFGPGTRLTVT.

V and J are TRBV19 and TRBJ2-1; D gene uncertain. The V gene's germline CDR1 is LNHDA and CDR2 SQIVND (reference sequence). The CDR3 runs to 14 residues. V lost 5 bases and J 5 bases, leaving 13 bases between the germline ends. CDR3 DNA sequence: TGTGCCAGTAGTCGGCCCCAAAAACACAATGAGCAGTTCTTC. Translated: CASSRPQKHNEQFF.

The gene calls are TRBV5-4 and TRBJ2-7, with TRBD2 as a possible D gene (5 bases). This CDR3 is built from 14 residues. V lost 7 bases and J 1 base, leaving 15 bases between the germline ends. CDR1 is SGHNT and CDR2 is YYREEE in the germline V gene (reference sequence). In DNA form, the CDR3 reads TGTGCCAGCGGGGATCGGGGAATATCCTACGAGCAGTACTTC. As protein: CASGDRGISYEQYF.

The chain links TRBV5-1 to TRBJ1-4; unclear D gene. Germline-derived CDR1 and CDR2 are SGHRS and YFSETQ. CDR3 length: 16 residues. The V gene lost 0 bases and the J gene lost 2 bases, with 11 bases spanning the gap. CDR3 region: CASSLAGRATNEKLFF. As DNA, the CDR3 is TGCGCCAGCAGCTTGGCCGGGAGGGCTACTAATGAAAAACTGTTTTTT.

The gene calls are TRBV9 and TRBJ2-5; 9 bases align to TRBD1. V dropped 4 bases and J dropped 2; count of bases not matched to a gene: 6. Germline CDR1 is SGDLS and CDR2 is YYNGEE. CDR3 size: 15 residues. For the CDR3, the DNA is TGTGCCAGCAGCTTCACGGGACAGGGACAAGAGACCCAGTACTTC. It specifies CASSFTGQGQETQYF.

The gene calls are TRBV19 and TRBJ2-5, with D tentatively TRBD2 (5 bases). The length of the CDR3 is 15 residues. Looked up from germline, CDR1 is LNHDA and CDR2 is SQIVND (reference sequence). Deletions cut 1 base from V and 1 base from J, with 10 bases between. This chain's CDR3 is CASSIVGLAQETQYF. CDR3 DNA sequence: TGTGCCAGTAGTATAGTCGGCCTAGCCCAAGAGACCCAGTACTTC.

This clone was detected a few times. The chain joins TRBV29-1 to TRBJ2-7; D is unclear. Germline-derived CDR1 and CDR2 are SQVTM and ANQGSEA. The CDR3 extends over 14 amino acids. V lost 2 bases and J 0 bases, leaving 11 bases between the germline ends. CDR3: CSVETFGSSYEQYF. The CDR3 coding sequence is TGCAGCGTTGAAACGTTTGGCAGCTCCTACGAGCAGTACTTC.

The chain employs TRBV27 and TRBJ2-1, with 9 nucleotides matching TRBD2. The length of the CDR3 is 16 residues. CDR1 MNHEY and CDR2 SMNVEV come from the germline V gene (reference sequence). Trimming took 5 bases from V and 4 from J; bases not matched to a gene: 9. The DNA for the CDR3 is TGTGCCAGCAGTCCTGCGGCGGGAGGGGGGTACAATGAGCAGTTCTTC. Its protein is CASSPAAGGGYNEQFF.

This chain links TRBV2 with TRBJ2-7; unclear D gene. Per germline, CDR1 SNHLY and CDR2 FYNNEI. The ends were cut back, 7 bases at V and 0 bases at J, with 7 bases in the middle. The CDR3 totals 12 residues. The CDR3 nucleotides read TGTGCCAGCAAGGTTAACTCCTACGAGCAGTACTTC. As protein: CASKVNSYEQYF.

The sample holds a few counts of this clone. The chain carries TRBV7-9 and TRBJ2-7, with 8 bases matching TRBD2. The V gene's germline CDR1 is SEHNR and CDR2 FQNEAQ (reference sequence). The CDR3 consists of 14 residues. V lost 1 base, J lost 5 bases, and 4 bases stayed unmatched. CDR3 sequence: CASSLERGRNEQYF. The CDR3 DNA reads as TGTGCCAGCAGCTTAGAGCGGGGGCGCAACGAGCAGTACTTC.

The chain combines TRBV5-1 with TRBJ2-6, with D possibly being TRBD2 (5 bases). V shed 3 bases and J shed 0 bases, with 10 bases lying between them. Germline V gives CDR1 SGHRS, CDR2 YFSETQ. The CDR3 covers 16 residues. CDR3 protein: CASSSTTLSGANVLTF. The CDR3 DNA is TGCGCCAGCAGCTCGACTACCCTCTCTGGGGCCAACGTCCTGACTTTC.